This T cell receptor beta chain was profiled in a study of Ad26.COV2.S vaccination and SARS-CoV-2 variants. The treatment denotes: roughly 18 received Ad26.COV2.S at low or high dose, single or two shots; several received placebo; per-sample allocation not given. Day 63 after the first vaccine or placebo injection was the time point for sampling. TCRdb keeps only in-frame clones here, not all; method: immunoSEQ multiplex PCR. The sample lists hundreds of thousands of clones, roughly nine tenths occurring once. V trimming: 3 bases; J trimming: 6 bases; junction bases outside the gene matches: 7. The CDR3 runs to 15 residues. CDR1 SGHTS and CDR2 YDEGEE come from the germline V gene.

This clonotype was obtained from a person between 18 and 60 years old who received the Ad26.COV2.S COVID-19 vaccine or a placebo. The source was peripheral blood, collected in a trial of Ad26.COV2.S vaccine versus placebo. The chain combines TRBV5-8 with TRBJ2-2, with 8 bases matching TRBD1. DNA for the CDR3: TGTGCCAGCAGCTCACTGCAGGGGGCCGCCGGGGAGCTGTTTTTT. Its translation is CASSSLQGAAGELFF.